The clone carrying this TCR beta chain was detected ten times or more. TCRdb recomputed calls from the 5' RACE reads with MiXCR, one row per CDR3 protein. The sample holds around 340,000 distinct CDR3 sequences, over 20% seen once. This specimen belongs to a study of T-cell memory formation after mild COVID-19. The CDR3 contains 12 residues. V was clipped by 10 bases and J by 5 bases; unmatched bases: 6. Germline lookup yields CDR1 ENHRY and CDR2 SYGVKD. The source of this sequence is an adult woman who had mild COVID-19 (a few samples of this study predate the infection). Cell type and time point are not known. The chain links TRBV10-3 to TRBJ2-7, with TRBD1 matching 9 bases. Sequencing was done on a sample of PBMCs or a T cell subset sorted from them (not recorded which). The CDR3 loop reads CATNRDRDEQYF. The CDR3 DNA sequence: TGTGCCACCAATCGGGACAGGGACGAGCAGTACTTC.